These 25 T cell receptor beta chains share one sample of origin, sequenced in a study of T-cell memory formation after mild COVID-19. Via MiXCR, TCRdb re-called the 5' RACE reads, giving one row per CDR3 protein. The data hold roughly 120,000 distinct CDR3 sequences, with about 16% observed a single time. Material: PBMCs or a T cell subset sorted from them (not recorded which). The receptor set was obtained from an adult woman who had mild COVID-19 (a few samples of this study predate the infection). Cell type and time point are not known.

This chain connects TRBV20-1 to TRBJ2-1; D not resolved. CDR1 and CDR2 from the germline V gene are DFQATT and SNEGSKA (reference sequence). The CDR3 has 14 residues. Trimming removed 3 bases at V and 0 bases at J, with 9 bases between. The CDR3 is CSARIGISYNEQFF. CDR3 in DNA: TGCAGTGCTAGGATAGGGATCTCCTACAATGAGCAGTTCTTC.

This clonotype was seen repeatedly, ten times or more. This chain connects TRBV20-1 to TRBJ2-3, with D maybe TRBD2 (6 bases). The CDR3 has 15 amino acids. The germline V gene encodes CDR1 DFQATT and CDR2 SNEGSKA (reference sequence). V dropped 0 bases and J dropped 1 base, with 11 bases sitting between them. CDR3 nucleotide sequence: TGCAGTGCTAGAGATGCGGCTAGCGGCACAGATACGCAGTATTTT. Its protein product is CSARDAASGTDTQYF.

The V call is TRBV6-2 or TRBV6-3, the J call TRBJ2-1, with TRBD2 matching 10 bases. V gave up 2 bases and J gave up 4 bases; unmatched junction bases: 8. Germline CDR1 MNHEY, CDR2 SVGEGT. The CDR3 consists of 17 residues. The CDR3 spells CASSYASGSLPYNEQFF. The CDR3, as DNA: TGTGCCAGCAGTTACGCTAGCGGGAGTCTTCCTTACAATGAGCAGTTCTTC.

The V gene is TRBV5-1, the J gene TRBJ1-3, with 7 bases matching TRBD1. Germline CDR1 SGHRS, CDR2 YFSETQ. V lost 4 bases to trimming and J lost 6 bases; unmatched junction nucleotides: 10. The CDR3 is made up of 15 amino acids. CDR3 in DNA: TGCGCCAGCAGCACGAATTCCGGGACAGCAAACACCATATATTTT. This encodes CASSTNSGTANTIYF.

The chain combines TRBV27 with TRBJ1-2; D is perhaps TRBD1 (6 bases). Trimming pared 0 bases from V and 7 bases from J, leaving 18 bases between. The CDR3 spans 16 residues. Germline loops: CDR1 MNHEY, CDR2 SMNVEV (reference sequence). The CDR3 sequence: CASSLSPQRGVGGYTF. The CDR3 coding sequence is TGTGCCAGCAGTTTATCCCCTCAGAGGGGGGTCGGTGGCTACACCTTC.

This clonotype has more than one count but fewer than ten. The chain has TRBV7-9 and TRBJ1-6; 8 bases fit TRBD1. This CDR3 spans 15 amino acids. The V gene's germline CDR1 is SEHNR and CDR2 FQNEAQ (reference sequence). The V segment lost 0 bases and the J segment 8 bases; nucleotides outside the gene matches: 3. CDR3 sequence reads: CASSLARTGYSPLHF. The CDR3 nucleotides are TGTGCCAGCAGCTTAGCTAGGACAGGGTATTCACCCCTCCACTTT.

The chain recombines TRBV9 with TRBJ2-5, with a weak D call TRBD1 (5 bases). The germline V gene encodes CDR1 SGDLS and CDR2 YYNGEE. The CDR3 is 13 residues long. V was clipped by 0 bases and J by 4 bases, with 7 bases between them. CDR3 coding DNA: TGTGCCAGCAGCGTAGGACAGACAGAGACCCAGTACTTC. This translates into CASSVGQTETQYF.

This CDR3 is CASSLAPGGNYEQYF. The DNA of the CDR3 is TGTGCCAGCAGTTTAGCGCCAGGGGGGAACTACGAGCAGTACTTC. J is TRBJ2-7 and V is TRBV12-3 or TRBV12-4; D may be TRBD1 (7 bases). V dropped 0 bases and J dropped 3 bases, with 12 bases sitting between them. The CDR3 is made up of 15 amino acids.

The CDR3 DNA sequence: TGTGCCAGCAGCTCCTGGACAGGGGAGACTGAAGCTTTCTTT. Its protein is CASSSWTGETEAFF. This chain links TRBV13 with TRBJ1-1; 9 bases match TRBD1. The germline V gene encodes CDR1 PRHDT and CDR2 FYEKMQ (reference sequence). V shed 4 bases and J 5 bases; nucleotides not matched to a gene: 5. The CDR3 sequence is 14 residues long.

This clonotype was detected only a few times. V usage is TRBV7-2 and J usage is TRBJ2-7; D is unclear. The CDR3 extends over 13 amino acids. Trimming pared 5 bases from V and 3 bases from J, leaving 11 bases between. Germline assignment: CDR1 SGHTA and CDR2 FQGNSA. CDR3: CASSQSYIYEQYF. CDR3 sequence (DNA): TGTGCCAGCAGCCAATCGTACATCTACGAGCAGTACTTC.

The chain combines TRBV4-1 with TRBJ2-7; tentatively, D is TRBD1 (5 bases). This CDR3 is 15 amino acids long. The V and J ends lost 1 base and 0 bases respectively, with 10 bases between them. CDR1 and CDR2 (germline): MGHRA, YSYEKL. This chain's CDR3 is CASSQGTSYSYEQYF. The CDR3 nucleotides are TGCGCCAGCAGCCAAGGGACATCTTACTCCTACGAGCAGTACTTC.

This clonotype appeared a few times. The chain combines TRBV9 with TRBJ2-5, with TRBD1 identical over 8 bases. With 2 bases clipped from V and 0 bases from J, the junction kept 12 bases outside the gene matches. CDR1 is SGDLS and CDR2 is YYNGEE in the germline V gene. There are 18 residues in the CDR3. DNA of the CDR3: TGTGCCAGCAGCGTTTCCATCCAAGGGACAGGCGACCAAGAGACCCAGTACTTC. Amino acid sequence: CASSVSIQGTGDQETQYF.

The chain uses TRBV18 and TRBJ2-1, with 9 nucleotides matching TRBD2. The CDR3 covers 16 residues. V gave up 5 bases and J gave up 4 bases; unmatched junction bases: 9. Germline values: CDR1 KGHSH, CDR2 LQKENI. The CDR3 DNA reads as TGTGCCAGCTCATCCCGACTAGCGGAGACGTACAATGAGCAGTTCTTC. Encoded protein: CASSSRLAETYNEQFF.

V is TRBV12-3 or TRBV12-4 and J is TRBJ2-5; D possibly corresponds to TRBD1 (6 bases). The CDR3 contains 14 residues. Between the trimmed V and J ends, which lost 1 base and 2 bases, there was a span of 8 bases. CDR3 bases: TGTGCCAGCAGTTTAGGGACAGAACAAGAGACCCAGTACTTC. It translates to CASSLGTEQETQYF.

This clonotype was observed a few times. J is TRBJ2-1 and V is TRBV5-1; TRBD2 agrees at 8 bases. V lost 10 bases to trimming and J lost 4 bases; unmatched junction nucleotides: 7. The germline V gene has CDR1 SGHRS and CDR2 YFSETQ. The CDR3 totals 13 residues. Here the CDR3 reads CASRLASYNEQFF. In DNA, the CDR3 is TGCGCCTCCCGACTAGCGAGTTACAATGAGCAGTTCTTC.

This clonotype was counted between two and nine times. The rearrangement joins TRBV7-9 to TRBJ1-2, with D perhaps TRBD1 (5 bases). Trimming removed 5 bases at V and 5 bases at J, with 15 bases between. The CDR3 contains 14 residues. CDR1 is SEHNR, CDR2 FQNEAQ, per germline (reference sequence). This CDR3 reads CASSAGTGKYGYTF. As DNA, the CDR3 is TGTGCCAGCAGCGCCGGGACGGGCAAGTATGGCTACACCTTC.

This chain connects TRBV9 to TRBJ2-5; 8 bases line up with TRBD1. The germline gives CDR1 SGDLS, CDR2 YYNGEE. This CDR3 comprises 14 residues. V was clipped by 5 bases and J by 6 bases; unmatched bases: 9. CDR3 loop: CASSRTGFSQTQYF. The CDR3 nucleotides read TGTGCCAGCAGTAGGACAGGGTTCTCGCAGACCCAGTACTTC.

This clonotype was detected a few times. The rearrangement joins TRBV25-1 to TRBJ1-2; the D is unclear. Trimming removed 7 bases at V and 2 bases at J, with 8 bases between. Per germline, CDR1 MGHDK and CDR2 SYGVNS. This CDR3 is built from 12 residues. Here the CDR3 reads CASIGRNYGYTF. DNA for the CDR3: TGTGCCAGCATCGGTAGGAACTATGGCTACACCTTC.

The CDR3: CASSWKSRSYEQYF. The CDR3 DNA reads TGTGCCAGCAGTTGGAAGAGCAGAAGCTACGAGCAGTACTTC. The rearrangement uses TRBV6-2 or TRBV6-3 and TRBJ2-7; no definite D call. The length of the CDR3 is 14 residues. V dropped 4 bases and J dropped 3 bases, with 13 bases sitting between them. The germline CDR1 and CDR2 sequences are MNHEY and SVGEGT.

The CDR3 DNA reads as TGTGCCAGCAGCAAGAACAGGGTTTTGTCCGGGGCCAACGTCCTGACTTTC. The encoded protein is CASSKNRVLSGANVLTF. V is TRBV7-3 and J is TRBJ2-6; possible D gene TRBD1, 6 bases. Germline CDR1 is SGHTA and CDR2 is FQGTGA. The CDR3 has 17 amino acids. Trimming took 5 bases from V and 4 from J, leaving 18 bases between them.

This clonotype was recorded a few times. The chain uses TRBV9 and TRBJ2-2; unclear D gene. The V end lost 1 base, the J end lost 6 bases, and 13 bases lay between the germline ends. Germline V gives CDR1 SGDLS, CDR2 YYNGEE. The length of the CDR3 is 15 residues. CDR3 bases: TGTGCCAGCAGCGTAATGGGCGAGACGGCCGGGGAGCTGTTTTTT. Translating it yields CASSVMGETAGELFF.

The CDR3 sequence: CSAAGSQETQYF. The CDR3 DNA reads TGCAGTGCTGCGGGGTCCCAAGAGACCCAGTACTTC. This chain connects TRBV20-1 to TRBJ2-5, with a possible D match to TRBD2 (6 bases). The CDR3 consists of 12 residues. Germline lookup yields CDR1 DFQATT and CDR2 SNEGSKA (reference sequence). V was shortened by 5 bases and J by 1 base, with 8 bases between the two germline ends.

The rearrangement links TRBV7-2 to TRBJ2-7; D gene unclear. Per the germline V gene, CDR1 is SGHTA and CDR2 is FQGNSA. This CDR3 is 12 amino acids long. Between the trimmed V and J ends, which lost 5 bases and 3 bases, there was a span of 8 bases. This CDR3 is CASSHSGYEQYF. The CDR3 DNA follows: TGTGCCAGCAGCCACTCGGGCTACGAGCAGTACTTC.

The V and J genes are TRBV5-1 and TRBJ1-5; D is unresolved. Germline V gene sequence: CDR1 SGHRS, CDR2 YFSETQ. With 4 bases removed from V and 9 bases from J, the gap between germline ends came to 17 bases. The CDR3 contains 14 residues. CDR3 in DNA: TGCGCCAGCAGCCGGGAGCCGGGCCTGGGGCCCCAGCATTTT. Its protein is CASSREPGLGPQHF.

This clonotype came up a few times. V gene TRBV20-1 combines with J gene TRBJ2-7; D may be TRBD2 (6 bases). The CDR3 has 13 amino acids. V gave up 6 bases and J gave up 5 bases, with 17 bases separating them. CDR1 is DFQATT, CDR2 SNEGSKA, per germline (reference sequence). DNA of the CDR3: TGCAGTGCCGTACGGGGGAAAGGGGACGAGCAGTACTTC. This encodes CSAVRGKGDEQYF.